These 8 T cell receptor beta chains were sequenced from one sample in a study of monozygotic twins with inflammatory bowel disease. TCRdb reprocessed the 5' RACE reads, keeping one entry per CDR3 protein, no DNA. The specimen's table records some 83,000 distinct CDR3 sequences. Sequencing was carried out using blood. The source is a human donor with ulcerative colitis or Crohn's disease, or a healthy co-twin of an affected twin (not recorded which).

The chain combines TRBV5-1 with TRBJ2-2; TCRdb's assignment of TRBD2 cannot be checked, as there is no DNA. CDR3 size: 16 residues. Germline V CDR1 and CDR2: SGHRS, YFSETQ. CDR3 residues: CASSYPLAGGPGELFF.

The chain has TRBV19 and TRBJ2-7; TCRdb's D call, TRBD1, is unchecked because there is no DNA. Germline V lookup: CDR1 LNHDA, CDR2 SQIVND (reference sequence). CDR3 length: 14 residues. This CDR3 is CASSIPGTAYEQYF. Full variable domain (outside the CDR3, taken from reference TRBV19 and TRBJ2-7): DGGITQSPKYLFRKEGQNVTLSCEQNLNHDAMYWYRQDPGQGLRLIYYSQIVNDFQKGDIAEGYSVSREKKESFPLTVTSAQKNPTAFYLCASSIPGTAYEQYFGPGTRLTVT.

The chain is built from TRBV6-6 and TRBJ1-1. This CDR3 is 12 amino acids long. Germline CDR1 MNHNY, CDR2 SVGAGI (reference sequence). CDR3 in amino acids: CASREGSAEAFF.

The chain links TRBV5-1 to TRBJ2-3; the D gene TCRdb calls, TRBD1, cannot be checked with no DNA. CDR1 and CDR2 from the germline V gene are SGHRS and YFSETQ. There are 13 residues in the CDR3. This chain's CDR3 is CASSRDGMDTQYF.

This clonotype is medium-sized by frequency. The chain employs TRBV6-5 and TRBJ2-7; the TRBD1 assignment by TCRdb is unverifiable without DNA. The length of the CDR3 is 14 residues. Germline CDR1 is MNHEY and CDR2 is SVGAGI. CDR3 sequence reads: CASSPGGFTYEQYF.

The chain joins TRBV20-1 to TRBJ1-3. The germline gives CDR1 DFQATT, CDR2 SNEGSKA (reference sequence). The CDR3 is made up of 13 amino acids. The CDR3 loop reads CSAPAGIGNTIYF.

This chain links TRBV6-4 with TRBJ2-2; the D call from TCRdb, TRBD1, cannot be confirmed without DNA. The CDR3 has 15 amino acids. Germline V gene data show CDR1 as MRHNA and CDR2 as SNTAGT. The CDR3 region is CASSEQASNTGELFF.

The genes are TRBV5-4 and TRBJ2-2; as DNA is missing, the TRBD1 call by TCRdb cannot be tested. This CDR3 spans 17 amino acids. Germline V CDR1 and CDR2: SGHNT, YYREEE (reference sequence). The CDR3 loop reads CASSLIGRQGPGGELFF.